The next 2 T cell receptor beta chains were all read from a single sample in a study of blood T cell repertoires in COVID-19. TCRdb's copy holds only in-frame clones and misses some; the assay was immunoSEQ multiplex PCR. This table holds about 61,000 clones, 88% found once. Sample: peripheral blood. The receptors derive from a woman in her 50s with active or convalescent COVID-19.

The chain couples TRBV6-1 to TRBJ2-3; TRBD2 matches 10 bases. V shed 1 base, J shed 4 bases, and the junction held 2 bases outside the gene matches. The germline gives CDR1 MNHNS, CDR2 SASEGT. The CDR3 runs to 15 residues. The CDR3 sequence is CASSEGTSGADTQYF. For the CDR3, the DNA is TGTGCCAGCAGTGAAGGGACTAGCGGCGCAGATACGCAGTATTTT.

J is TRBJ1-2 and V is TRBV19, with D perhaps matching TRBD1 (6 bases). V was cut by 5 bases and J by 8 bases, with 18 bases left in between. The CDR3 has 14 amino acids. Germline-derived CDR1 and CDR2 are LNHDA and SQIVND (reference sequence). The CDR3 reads CASSPDSPLGGYTF. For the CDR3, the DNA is TGTGCCAGTAGTCCGGACAGTCCCCTCGGGGGCTACACCTTC.